The present entry profiles one T cell receptor (beta chain) with its context. Its matching antigen is unknown. This record comes from a study of cytomegalovirus exposure and HLA in healthy donors. Study-wide results and caveats: According to the study, 160 or so TCR beta chains were cytomegalovirus-associated.

In germline, CDR1 is MDHEN, CDR2 SYDVKM. The CDR3 consists of 13 residues. V was clipped by 4 bases and J by 0 bases, with 6 bases between them. The PCR used 60 Vbeta and 13 Jbeta primers. Assay: immunoSEQ multiplex PCR; the TCRdb copy retains only in-frame clones and omits some. The table records 150,000 to 200,000 clones, roughly 74% of them present only once. The V and J genes are TRBV28 and TRBJ1-2; weak D call: TRBD1 (6 bases). The source of this sequence is a middle-aged woman in good health and CMV-seropositive. The sequencing sample was made of PBMCs. CDR3 nucleotide sequence: TGTGCCAGCAGTTACAGGGCTAACTATGGCTACACCTTC. The encoded protein is CASSYRANYGYTF.